This TCR beta chain was retrieved from a study of vaccination and CD4 T cells after COVID-19. Study overall: Post-COVID sampling occurred a median approximately 91 days after diagnosis (range 35 to 161). Cells received overlapping spike peptides from SARS-CoV-2, HCoV-NL63, HCoV-OC43 and HCoV-229E as stimulation. Culture controls were given either a CEFX pool, an HIV-1 Nef pool, or no peptide.

Treatment denoted: approximately nine-day PBMC culture with coronavirus spike peptide pools or control peptides (ViraFEST assay). A negative selection step was used to isolate CD4+ T cells once culture had run for around 10 days. In the case of this clonotype: Its antigen is unidentified.

With the Oncomine TCR Beta short-read assay, DNA from cultured CD4+ T cells was sequenced. TCRdb called the PCR reads again in MiXCR, with one record for every CDR3 protein. The table lists approximately 17,000 distinct CDR3 sequences, 70% of them singletons, with roughly 16% in the top ten. V was shortened by 7 bases and J by 3 bases, with 12 bases between the two germline ends. In germline, CDR1 is SNHLY, CDR2 FYNNEI. The CDR3 covers 13 residues. The sample consisted of CD4+ T cells from blood, cultured in vitro. The receptor comes from a human donor who had recovered from COVID-19. The chain employs TRBV2 and TRBJ2-5; a weak D match, TRBD1 (5 bases). The DNA for the CDR3 is TGTGCCAGCATTGCCTTCAGGGAAGAGACCCAGTACTTC. Encoded protein: CASIAFREETQYF. Complete variable domain (other parts from reference TRBV2 and TRBJ2-5): EPEVTQTPSHQVTQMGQEVILRCVPISNHLYFYWYRQILGQKVEFLVSFYNNEISEKSEIFDDQFSVERPDGSNFTLKIRSTKLEDSAMYFCASIAFREETQYFGPGTRLLVL.